This T cell receptor (beta chain) was found in a study of T-cell reconstitution after alpha-beta-depleted transplantation in children. Study outcomes and limitations: Approximately two months post-transplant, alpha-beta T cells reportedly originated from several hundred expanded graft clones. Hyperexpanded clones declined; after one year, newly produced T cells mostly supplied diversity.

It was with unique molecular identifiers that the TCRbeta library was prepared. From the PCR reads, TCRdb called clonotypes with MiXCR, one entry per CDR3 protein. Found here are more than 40,000 distinct CDR3 sequences, 40% to 60% of them singletons; the top ten hold 30% to 40%. With V trimmed by 3 bases and J by 5 bases, 1 base remained unmatched. Looked up from germline, CDR1 is LGHNA and CDR2 is YNFKEQ. The CDR3 covers 14 residues. A word on this clonotype: Its specificity is not known.

Sequenced material: peripheral blood, taken before TCRalphabeta/CD19-depleted stem cell transplant. This sequence joins TRBV4-2 and TRBJ1-5, with 10 positions matching TRBD1. This receptor was identified in a boy in the first two years of life with SCID, due to receive a stem cell transplant. The CDR3 region is CASSQTGGDQPQHF. CDR3 DNA: TGTGCCAGCAGCCAGACAGGGGGCGATCAGCCCCAGCATTTT.